Listed below are T cell receptor beta chains from one sample, sequenced in a study of cytomegalovirus exposure and HLA in healthy donors. The method was immunoSEQ multiplex PCR; TCRdb's version includes in-frame clones alone and lacks a portion of them. The top ten hold 2.9% of the sample, which has about 200,000 clones, about 77% seen once. Sequenced sample: PBMCs. The receptors derive from a woman in her twenties or thirties in good health and CMV-seronegative. The CDR3 runs from the conserved cysteine through the conserved F or W. A D gene is named only where the DNA matches it firmly. The size field is filled for only some rows; it gives once, few, many or a size class.

j_call clone_size v_call d_call cdr3_nt cdr3_aa
TRBJ2-1 - TRBV7-8 - TGTGCCAGCAGCGATATTGGGACACCAAGAACCCCGAGCTCCTACAATGAGCAGTTCTTC CASSDIGTPRTPSSYNEQFF
TRBJ2-3 - TRBV9 - TGTGCCAGCAGCGCCCCGACTAGTTATACGCAGTATTTT CASSAPTSYTQYF
TRBJ1-6 - TRBV9 - TGTGCCAGCAGCGTACAGGGCTCCTCACCCCTCCACTTT CASSVQGSSPLHF
TRBJ2-6 - TRBV6-1 TRBD1 TGTGCCAGCAGTGAAGACGGCAGGGGGCTCTCTGGGGCCAACGTCCTGACTTTC CASSEDGRGLSGANVLTF
TRBJ1-1 - TRBV15 - TGTGCCACCAGCAGAGATCTGAGGGAAGAGGGCACTGAAGCTTTCTTT CATSRDLREEGTEAFF
TRBJ2-7 - TRBV27 TRBD2 TGTGCCAGCAGTTTTAGCGGGGGGTACAGTTACGAGCAGTACTTC CASSFSGGYSYEQYF
TRBJ1-2 - TRBV6-1 - TGTGCCAGCACATCAGGGTATGGCTACACCTTC CASTSGYGYTF
TRBJ1-5 - TRBV6-6 - TGTGCCAGCAGTTACCGGGGAGGGATGAGCAATCAGCCCCAGCATTTT CASSYRGGMSNQPQHF
TRBJ2-5 once TRBV10-3 TRBD1 TGTGCCATCAGTGGGGGGACAGGGGTTTACGAGACCCAGTACTTC CAISGGTGVYETQYF
TRBJ2-7 - TRBV27 - TGTGCCAGCAGCTACAGGGATTCCTACGAGCAGTACTTC CASSYRDSYEQYF
TRBJ2-7 once TRBV20-1 TRBD1 TGCAGTGCTAGCCGGGACAGACAGTACTTC CSASRDRQYF
TRBJ2-7 few TRBV5-4 - TGTGCCAGCAGCTCCAAATACGAGCAGTACTTC CASSSKYEQYF
TRBJ2-7 - TRBV5-6 - TGTGCCAGCAGCCACCGGACAGCCATGGTCTACGAGCAGTACTTC CASSHRTAMVYEQYF
TRBJ2-1 - TRBV7-2 TRBD2 TGTGCCAGCAGCTCCCCTTTAGCGGGAGGGCCGAATAATGAGCAGTTCTTC CASSSPLAGGPNNEQFF
TRBJ2-7 - TRBV6-5 - TGTGCCAGCAGGAGGATCGGACAGTCCTACGAGCAGTACTTC CASRRIGQSYEQYF
TRBJ2-7 - TRBV18 - TGTGCCAGCTCACCAGGGGCTGGCGAAGGGCAGTACTTC CASSPGAGEGQYF